These 30 T cell receptor beta chains were sequenced from one sample in a study of blood T cell repertoires in COVID-19. Sequencing was performed with immunoSEQ multiplex PCR; in TCRdb, only in-frame clones are kept and a portion is missing. This table holds about 46,000 clones, more than 75% found once. Material: peripheral blood. The source of these receptors is a human donor in a cohort sampled during active COVID-19.

The chain joins TRBV11-2 to TRBJ2-7; no clear D gene. This CDR3 has 14 residues. The germline V and J ends were trimmed by 2 bases and 0 bases, with 8 bases remaining between them. Germline assignment: CDR1 SGHAT and CDR2 FQNNGV. The CDR3 DNA reads TGTGCCAGCAGCTTACGCGGCCGCTCCTACGAGCAGTACTTC. Translating it yields CASSLRGRSYEQYF. The entire variable domain, with the rest obtained from reference TRBV11-2 and TRBJ2-7, is as follows: EAGVAQSPRYKIIEKRQSVAFWCNPISGHATLYWYQQILGQGPKLLIQFQNNGVVDDSQLPKDRFSAERLKGVDSTLKIQPAKLEDSAVYLCASSLRGRSYEQYFGPGTRLTVT.

The chain recombines TRBV7-9 with TRBJ2-7; 10 positions agree with TRBD1. The CDR3 extends over 16 amino acids. V dropped 5 bases and J dropped 2; count of bases not matched to a gene: 9. Per the germline V gene, CDR1 is SEHNR and CDR2 is FQNEAQ (reference sequence). The CDR3 loop is CASSQLQGQGTYEQYF. The CDR3, as DNA: TGTGCCAGCAGCCAACTTCAGGGACAGGGGACCTACGAGCAGTACTTC.

The rearrangement uses TRBV5-1 and TRBJ1-4, with D tentatively TRBD1 (5 bases). Per germline, CDR1 SGHRS and CDR2 YFSETQ. Trimming left V 2 bases short and J 3 bases short, with 11 bases between. The CDR3 runs to 15 residues. CDR3 loop: CASSLKGSPNEKLFF. The CDR3 DNA is TGCGCCAGCAGCTTAAAGGGGTCTCCTAATGAAAAACTGTTTTTT.

This clone was detected a few times. The CDR3 region is CASSIDAATDTQYF. The CDR3 DNA reads TGTGCCAGTAGTATAGATGCAGCGACAGATACGCAGTATTTT. V is TRBV19 and J is TRBJ2-3; unclear D gene. Germline assignment: CDR1 LNHDA and CDR2 SQIVND (reference sequence). Trimming removed 0 bases at V and 3 bases at J, with 7 bases between. The CDR3 loop spans 14 amino acids.

The rearrangement links TRBV9 to TRBJ2-1, with a weak D call TRBD2 (6 bases). V was pared by 0 bases and J by 8 bases, with 9 bases between. CDR3 size: 13 residues. Germline V lookup: CDR1 SGDLS, CDR2 YYNGEE. CDR3 DNA: TGTGCCAGCAGCGTAGGCGGGGCCGATGAGCAGTTCTTC. As protein: CASSVGGADEQFF.

This clone appeared once. The chain couples TRBV5-1 to TRBJ2-7, with TRBD2 as a possible D gene (6 bases). Looked up from germline, CDR1 is SGHRS and CDR2 is YFSETQ. V gave up 2 bases and J gave up 5 bases, with 8 bases separating them. This CDR3 has 12 amino acids. The chain's CDR3 is CASSFPGDEQYF. DNA of the CDR3: TGCGCCAGCAGCTTCCCGGGAGACGAGCAGTACTTC.

This sequence joins TRBV19 and TRBJ2-1, with TRBD1 as a possible D gene (6 bases). Germline V gene lookup returns CDR1 LNHDA and CDR2 SQIVND (reference sequence). Trimming shortened V by 5 bases and J by 5 bases, and 13 bases separated the two germline ends. The CDR3 has 14 amino acids. Here the CDR3 DNA reads TGTGCCAGTAGTCCTCCCCCAGGGGACAATGAGCAGTTCTTC. This gives the protein CASSPPPGDNEQFF.

For the CDR3, the DNA is TGTGCCAGCAGTCTCGGGACAGGAACTTATAATTCACCCCTCCACTTT. It encodes CASSLGTGTYNSPLHF. The J gene is TRBJ1-6, the V gene TRBV28; TRBD1 matches 8 bases. CDR1 is MDHEN and CDR2 is SYDVKM in the germline V gene. V shed 5 bases and J 4 bases; nucleotides not matched to a gene: 7. The CDR3 contains 16 residues. The variable domain in full, with the rest retrieved from reference TRBV28 and TRBJ1-6, is DVKVTQSSRYLVKRTGEKVFLECVQDMDHENMFWYRQDPGLGLRLIYFSYDVKMKEKGDIPEGYSVSREKKERFSLILESASTNQTSMYLCASSLGTGTYNSPLHFGNGTRLTVT.

This clone was observed a single time. The chain recombines TRBV6-6 with TRBJ2-5, with 12 bases fitting TRBD2. The length of the CDR3 is 16 residues. The germline V gene encodes CDR1 MNHNY and CDR2 SVGAGI (reference sequence). V lost 2 bases to trimming and J lost 3 bases; unmatched junction nucleotides: 4. The DNA of the CDR3 is TGTGCCAGCAGTTACGGGAGACTAGCGGGGGAAGAGACCCAGTACTTC. Its translation is CASSYGRLAGEETQYF.

The chain couples TRBV9 to TRBJ1-3; D is unclear. The ends were cut back, 1 base at V and 0 bases at J, with 11 bases in the middle. CDR1 and CDR2 (germline): SGDLS, YYNGEE. The CDR3 runs to 16 residues. Here the CDR3 reads CASSVKAVSSGNTIYF. The CDR3 DNA follows: TGTGCCAGCAGCGTAAAGGCGGTAAGCTCTGGAAACACCATATATTTT.

The rearrangement joins TRBV7-9 to TRBJ2-7; TRBD2 agrees at 10 bases. The germline V gene encodes CDR1 SEHNR and CDR2 FQNEAQ (reference sequence). This CDR3 has 16 amino acids. Trimming removed 5 bases from V and 0 bases from J; junction bases left unmatched: 7. CDR3 protein: CASSIGTSENSYEQYF. In nucleotides, the CDR3 is TGTGCCAGCAGCATAGGGACTAGCGAAAACTCCTACGAGCAGTACTTC.

The chain employs TRBV2 and TRBJ1-5; 7 bases map to TRBD1. This CDR3 has 13 residues. V was clipped by 6 bases and J by 6 bases; unmatched bases: 5. CDR1 is SNHLY, CDR2 FYNNEI, per germline. The CDR3 DNA reads TGTGCCAGCAGCCACAGGGGTTTTCAGCCCCAGCATTTT. Its protein is CASSHRGFQPQHF. Full variable domain (remainder filled in from reference TRBV2 and TRBJ1-5): EPEVTQTPSHQVTQMGQEVILRCVPISNHLYFYWYRQILGQKVEFLVSFYNNEISEKSEIFDDQFSVERPDGSNFTLKIRSTKLEDSAMYFCASSHRGFQPQHFGDGTRLSIL.

A note on this clone: The germline gene is not matched at one end of the junction; a read error may be the cause. The chain uses TRBV10-3 and TRBJ2-7, with 7 bases that match TRBD1. CDR1 and CDR2 from the germline V gene are ENHRY and SYGVKD. There are 12 residues in the CDR3. The CDR3 protein is CAIGDRDYEQYF. As DNA, the CDR3 is TGTGCCATCGGTGACAGGGACTACGAGCAGTACTTC.

The chain has TRBV5-6 and TRBJ2-7; 9 bases fit TRBD1. Germline V gives CDR1 SGHDT, CDR2 YYEEEE. J gave up 3 bases and V 3 bases, and 4 bases lay outside the gene matches. CDR3 length equals 14 residues. DNA for the CDR3: TGTGCCAGCAGCTCGGGACAGGGCGGCTACGAGCAGTACTTC. Translation: CASSSGQGGYEQYF.

V and J are TRBV27 and TRBJ2-5, with TRBD2 matching 7 bases. The CDR3 sequence is 16 residues long. With 6 bases clipped from V and 2 bases from J, the junction kept 12 bases outside the gene matches. The V gene's germline CDR1 is MNHEY and CDR2 SMNVEV (reference sequence). As DNA, the CDR3 is TGTGCCAGCAGCCCAGGAGGGAGCGGGAAACAAGAGACCCAGTACTTC. This sequence encodes CASSPGGSGKQETQYF.

The J gene is TRBJ2-5, the V gene TRBV28; a possible D gene is TRBD2 (5 bases). This CDR3 is 17 amino acids long. From germline, CDR1 is MDHEN and CDR2 SYDVKM. The V end lost 3 bases, the J end lost 5 bases, and 22 bases lay between the germline ends. CDR3 residues: CASSLAYLGAVEETQYF. The CDR3 DNA sequence: TGTGCCAGCAGTTTGGCCTACCTTGGAGCGGTGGAGGAGACCCAGTACTTC.

The J gene is TRBJ1-2, the V gene TRBV19; TRBD1 might be the D (6 bases). The CDR3 contains 14 residues. The V end lost 2 bases, the J end lost 2 bases, and 9 bases lay between the germline ends. CDR1 LNHDA and CDR2 SQIVND come from the germline V gene (reference sequence). The CDR3 coding sequence is TGTGCCAGTAGTATATTTACAGGGAACTATGGCTACACCTTC. Translated: CASSIFTGNYGYTF.

J is TRBJ2-7 and V is TRBV30; 9 positions match TRBD1. Germline V gene sequence: CDR1 GTSNPN, CDR2 SVGIG (reference sequence). The CDR3 has 14 residues. V shed 0 bases, J shed 5 bases, and the junction held 5 bases outside the gene matches. The CDR3 nucleotides read TGTGCCTGGAGTGTAACAGGGGGCTGGGACGAGCAGTACTTC. Translation: CAWSVTGGWDEQYF.

The V gene is TRBV11-2, the J gene TRBJ2-1; 9 positions match TRBD1. CDR1 and CDR2 from the germline V gene are SGHAT and FQNNGV. V was clipped by 3 bases and J by 5 bases; unmatched bases: 5. The CDR3 covers 15 residues. CDR3: CASSLDRGRHNEQFF. The CDR3 DNA sequence: TGTGCCAGCAGCTTGGACAGGGGTAGGCACAATGAGCAGTTCTTC.

This chain uses TRBV27 with TRBJ1-2; D possibly corresponds to TRBD1 (6 bases). Germline CDR1 MNHEY, CDR2 SMNVEV (reference sequence). The CDR3 contains 13 residues. V was pared by 6 bases and J by 7 bases, with 15 bases between. CDR3 sequence (DNA): TGTGCCAGCAGGCCAGGGACATTGCGTGGCTACACCTTC. Its translation: CASRPGTLRGYTF.

The rearrangement links TRBV27 to TRBJ1-1, with D perhaps matching TRBD1 (5 bases). The V gene's germline CDR1 is MNHEY and CDR2 SMNVEV (reference sequence). Trimming took 5 bases from V and 2 from J, leaving 12 bases between them. The CDR3 runs 14 residues. The CDR3 loop is CASSPRGLNTEAFF. CDR3 bases: TGTGCCAGCAGTCCTAGGGGCCTAAACACTGAAGCTTTCTTT.

The chain links TRBV6-2 or TRBV6-3 to TRBJ2-1; 8 bases are a match to TRBD2. Trimming at V came to 5 bases and at J to 9 bases, leaving 6 bases not matched to a gene. The CDR3 has 13 amino acids. Per the germline V gene, CDR1 is MNHEY and CDR2 is SVGEGT. Written as DNA, the CDR3 is TGTGCCAGCAGTCCAGGGACTAGGGGTGAGCAGTTCTTC. Its protein product is CASSPGTRGEQFF.

V gene TRBV4-2 combines with J gene TRBJ2-7; 11 nucleotides match TRBD2. Germline V gene sequence: CDR1 LGHNA, CDR2 YNFKEQ. The trim removed 2 bases at V and 1 base at J, leaving 1 base unmatched. The CDR3 consists of 15 residues. The CDR3 DNA sequence: TGTGCCAGCAGCCAATGGACTAGCGGGTCCTACGAGCAGTACTTC. Translation: CASSQWTSGSYEQYF.

The genes are TRBV7-9 and TRBJ2-2, with TRBD1 matching 11 bases. Trimming at V came to 3 bases and at J to 3 bases, leaving 6 bases not matched to a gene. In germline, CDR1 is SEHNR, CDR2 FQNEAQ (reference sequence). The CDR3 loop spans 17 amino acids. CDR3 DNA: TGTGCCAGCAGCTTTCGCCGGGACAGGGGGGACACCGGGGAGCTGTTTTTT. Translating it yields CASSFRRDRGDTGELFF.

This clone was observed a single time. The chain couples TRBV25-1 to TRBJ2-2; possible D gene TRBD1, 7 bases. Germline-derived CDR1 and CDR2 are MGHDK and SYGVNS. The V gene lost 2 bases and the J gene lost 6 bases, with 16 bases spanning the gap. This CDR3 has 16 amino acids. CDR3 amino acids: CASSEEGQGGAGELFF. CDR3 bases: TGTGCCAGCAGTGAAGAAGGGCAGGGGGGTGCCGGGGAGCTGTTTTTT.

The chain links TRBV18 to TRBJ2-7; D not certain. Per the germline V gene, CDR1 is KGHSH and CDR2 is LQKENI. V was shortened by 3 bases and J by 2 bases, with 14 bases between the two germline ends. This CDR3 region has 15 residues. The CDR3 is CASSPPGVYPYEQYF. CDR3 DNA: TGTGCCAGCTCACCCCCCGGTGTGTACCCCTACGAGCAGTACTTC. The whole variable domain, filled in from reference TRBV18 and TRBJ2-7, reads NAGVMQNPRHLVRRRGQEARLRCSPMKGHSHVYWYRQLPEEGLKFMVYLQKENIIDESGMPKERFSAEFPKEGPSILRIQQVVRGDSAAYFCASSPPGVYPYEQYFGPGTRLTVT.

The chain couples TRBV7-2 to TRBJ2-7, with D tentatively TRBD1 (5 bases). V lost 0 bases to trimming and J lost 5 bases, with 11 bases between them. The CDR3 totals 14 residues. The germline V gene encodes CDR1 SGHTA and CDR2 FQGNSA. CDR3 DNA sequence: TGTGCCAGCAGCTTAGCTCAGGGTAGGAACGAGCAGTACTTC. Protein: CASSLAQGRNEQYF.

This chain uses TRBV29-1 with TRBJ2-3; D is possibly TRBD1 (5 bases). The CDR3 spans 13 residues. Looked up from germline, CDR1 is SQVTM and CDR2 is ANQGSEA. V was shortened by 4 bases and J by 6 bases, with 14 bases between the two germline ends. This CDR3 is CSVAQALGDTQYF. CDR3 nucleotides: TGCAGCGTTGCACAGGCTTTGGGGGATACGCAGTATTTT.

This rearrangement joins TRBV9 to TRBJ2-7; D is unclear. Germline loops: CDR1 SGDLS, CDR2 YYNGEE. The CDR3 has 14 residues. Trimming stripped 0 bases from V and 2 bases from J, with 9 bases between. For the CDR3, the DNA is TGTGCCAGCAGCGTAGACGGGTTACCCTACGAGCAGTACTTC. Amino acids: CASSVDGLPYEQYF.

V is TRBV19 and J is TRBJ1-1; the D gene is possibly TRBD1 (6 bases). This CDR3 comprises 14 residues. Germline V gives CDR1 LNHDA, CDR2 SQIVND (reference sequence). With 5 bases removed from V and 6 bases from J, the gap between germline ends came to 16 bases. The CDR3 region is CASSPQGLVPEAFF. Written as DNA, the CDR3 is TGTGCCAGTAGTCCCCAGGGGTTGGTCCCTGAAGCTTTCTTT.